The 27 T cell receptor beta chains in this list originate from one sample, sequenced in a study of T cells in Graves' hyperthyroidism and ophthalmopathy. TCR beta CDR3 regions were amplified from RNA transcripts. First-round RT-PCR targeting the TCR CDR3 was performed with the HTBI primer set. TCRdb reanalysed the multiplex PCR reads using MiXCR and keeps one entry per CDR3 protein. The repertoire holds 330,000 or so distinct CDR3 sequences, roughly 19% seen once, with 35% to 45% in the top ten. Sequencing was done on a sample of blood. Receptors originate from a man between 45 and 60 years old with Graves' ophthalmopathy.

The sample holds a few counts of this clonotype. This chain uses TRBV20-1 with TRBJ2-3; the D gene is possibly TRBD2 (5 bases). The CDR3 spans 16 residues. V was shortened by 6 bases and J by 1 base, with 20 bases between the two germline ends. The germline CDR1 and CDR2 sequences are DFQATT and SNEGSKA (reference sequence). The CDR3 coding sequence is TGCAGTGCGCCTTCTCGGGGTACCTCGGGCACAGATACGCAGTATTTT. Its translation is CSAPSRGTSGTDTQYF.

In its sample, this clonotype was seen a few times. The chain is built from TRBV6-2 or TRBV6-3 and TRBJ1-2; maybe TRBD1 (5 bases). V was cut by 5 bases and J by 8 bases, with 12 bases left in between. Germline CDR1 MNHEY, CDR2 SVGEGT. This CDR3 region has 12 residues. The CDR3 nucleotides read TGTGCCAGCAGTCCAGGAGGGGAAGGCTACACCTTC. Its protein product is CASSPGGEGYTF.

This clonotype was detected many times. The chain links TRBV2 to TRBJ2-1; D may be TRBD2 (5 bases). Germline CDR1 reads SNHLY; CDR2 reads FYNNEI. This CDR3 is 13 amino acids long. V lost 7 bases and J lost 0, with 7 bases in between. This chain's CDR3 is CASITSSYNEQFF. DNA for the CDR3: TGTGCCAGCATCACTAGCTCCTACAATGAGCAGTTCTTC.

There are many counts of this clonotype. The chain recombines TRBV28 with TRBJ1-3, with TRBD1 matching over 10 bases. There are 16 residues in the CDR3. The J segment lost 1 base and the V segment lost 6 bases, leaving 6 bases of the junction unmatched. Germline V gene lookup returns CDR1 MDHEN and CDR2 SYDVKM. CDR3 in DNA: TGTGCCAGCAGCCCCCAGGGACAGGGGTCTGGAAACACCATATATTTT. Translating it yields CASSPQGQGSGNTIYF. The variable domain in full, completed from reference TRBV28 and TRBJ1-3, reads DVKVTQSSRYLVKRTGEKVFLECVQDMDHENMFWYRQDPGLGLRLIYFSYDVKMKEKGDIPEGYSVSREKKERFSLILESASTNQTSMYLCASSPQGQGSGNTIYFGEGSWLTVV.

The gene calls are TRBV25-1 and TRBJ1-1; D is ambiguous. Per the germline V gene, CDR1 is MGHDK and CDR2 is SYGVNS. The V end was cut by 4 bases, the J end by 0 bases, with 6 bases between. This CDR3 spans 13 amino acids. CDR3 loop: CASSGSMNTEAFF. The CDR3 region has the DNA TGTGCCAGCAGTGGATCAATGAACACTGAAGCTTTCTTT.

The sample holds a few counts of this clonotype. The chain couples TRBV19 to TRBJ2-3, with D maybe TRBD2 (5 bases). This CDR3 region has 15 residues. The V end lost 2 bases, the J end lost 2 bases, and 11 bases lay between the germline ends. Looked up from germline, CDR1 is LNHDA and CDR2 is SQIVND (reference sequence). CDR3 residues: CASSIFEGSTDTQYF. The CDR3 coding sequence is TGTGCCAGTAGTATATTTGAGGGTTCCACAGATACGCAGTATTTT.

This clonotype was picked up many times. The rearrangement links TRBV6-1 to TRBJ2-7; D tentatively fits TRBD1 or TRBD2 (7 bases each). CDR1 is MNHNS, CDR2 SASEGT, per germline. This CDR3 is built from 15 residues. Trimming stripped 1 base from V and 5 bases from J, with 15 bases between. CDR3 amino acids: CASSEVGRGGHEQYF. The CDR3 region has the DNA TGTGCCAGCAGTGAAGTTGGCAGGGGGGGCCACGAGCAGTACTTC.

In its sample, this clonotype was seen once. The chain joins TRBV4-1 to TRBJ2-7, with TRBD2 identical over 9 bases. In germline, CDR1 is MGHRA, CDR2 YSYEKL. CDR3 size: 18 residues. J was trimmed by 7 bases and V by 2 bases; bases with no gene match: 18. The DNA for the CDR3 is TGCGCCAGCAGCCAATTCCCCCCTCCGGGACTAGCCCCCTGGGAGCAGTACTTC. Its protein is CASSQFPPPGLAPWEQYF.

This clonotype was seen a handful of times. The chain carries TRBV6-1 and TRBJ2-7, with 9 bases identical to TRBD2. J was trimmed by 5 bases and V by 1 base; bases with no gene match: 6. Germline values: CDR1 MNHNS, CDR2 SASEGT. CDR3 length equals 15 residues. The CDR3 DNA is TGTGCCAGCAGTGAAGGAGGTAGCGGGAGCAACGAGCAGTACTTC. This translates into CASSEGGSGSNEQYF.

As to this clonotype: Being one base from a much bigger clone, this may be a read error. The V gene is TRBV11-2, the J gene TRBJ1-1, with D unresolved. The CDR3 is 15 amino acids. Germline V gives CDR1 SGHAT, CDR2 FQNNGV. Trimming took 2 bases from V and 5 from J, leaving 15 bases between them. CDR3 sequence reads: CASSLSVCRKTEAFF. Written as DNA, the CDR3 is TGTGCCAGCAGCTTATCGGTCTGCAGGAAAACTGAAGCTTTCTTT.

The table lists this clonotype with a few counts. This chain joins TRBV4-2 and TRBJ2-1; TRBD2 aligns across 7 bases. The CDR3 contains 17 residues. The germline gives CDR1 LGHNA, CDR2 YNFKEQ. The J segment lost 7 bases and the V segment lost 4 bases, leaving 16 bases of the junction unmatched. The CDR3 sequence: CASSLVVGGRAGNEQFF. Written as DNA, the CDR3 is TGTGCCAGCAGCCTAGTTGTGGGCGGGAGAGCGGGTAATGAGCAGTTCTTC.

The chain couples TRBV19 to TRBJ1-6; TRBD1 aligns across 7 bases. From germline, CDR1 is LNHDA and CDR2 SQIVND (reference sequence). CDR3 length: 14 residues. Unmatched junction bases numbered 4, after V lost 4 bases and J lost 7 bases. As DNA, the CDR3 is TGTGCCAGTAGTACCCCGGGACAGAATTCACCCCTCCACTTT. Its protein product is CASSTPGQNSPLHF.

V gene TRBV9 combines with J gene TRBJ2-5; the D is unclear. The CDR3 is made up of 14 amino acids. Germline V gene sequence: CDR1 SGDLS, CDR2 YYNGEE. V shed 0 bases and J shed 5 bases, with 11 bases lying between them. CDR3 sequence: CASSVGTPPETQYF. Here the CDR3 DNA reads TGTGCCAGCAGCGTAGGGACCCCCCCGGAGACCCAGTACTTC.

At least ten counts were recorded for this clonotype. The rearrangement uses TRBV30 and TRBJ2-7, with D hard to call. The CDR3 length is 12 residues. The germline V gene has CDR1 GTSNPN and CDR2 SVGIG (reference sequence). V was trimmed by 2 bases and J by 3 bases, leaving 8 bases between them. This chain's CDR3 is CAWSSWNYEQYF. As DNA, the CDR3 is TGTGCCTGGAGTAGCTGGAACTACGAGCAGTACTTC. The variable domain in full, with the rest retrieved from reference TRBV30 and TRBJ2-7, is SQTIHQWPATLVQPVGSPLSLECTVEGTSNPNLYWYRQAAGRGLQLLFYSVGIGQISSEVPQNLSASRPQDRQFILSSKKLLLSDSGFYLCAWSSWNYEQYFGPGTRLTVT.

A few counts support this clonotype. The chain couples TRBV7-9 to TRBJ2-2; D unresolved. The CDR3 consists of 14 residues. V shed 4 bases and J shed 7 bases, with 13 bases lying between them. Germline CDR1 is SEHNR and CDR2 is FQNEAQ (reference sequence). The CDR3 DNA sequence: TGTGCCAGCAGCTCGTCCTATGGTATCGGGGAGCTGTTTTTT. Translated, it gives CASSSSYGIGELFF.

This clonotype was seen many times. V gene TRBV24-1 combines with J gene TRBJ2-1; 7 bases line up with TRBD2. CDR3 size: 16 residues. Trimming removed 2 bases from V and 0 bases from J; junction bases left unmatched: 3. CDR1 and CDR2 from the germline V gene are KGHDR and SFDVKD. CDR3 residues: CATSDSSGGSYNEQFF. Here the CDR3 DNA reads TGTGCCACCAGTGATTCTAGCGGAGGCTCCTACAATGAGCAGTTCTTC.

The chain employs TRBV25-1 and TRBJ1-4, with TRBD1 as a possible D gene (5 bases). The V gene lost 2 bases and the J gene lost 3 bases, with 10 bases spanning the gap. The V gene's germline CDR1 is MGHDK and CDR2 SYGVNS. The CDR3 has 15 amino acids. The CDR3: CASSEPGRANEKLFF. As DNA, the CDR3 is TGTGCCAGCAGTGAACCAGGGCGTGCTAATGAAAAACTGTTTTTT.

This clonotype was picked up many times. This chain joins TRBV20-1 and TRBJ2-7, with 7 bases fitting TRBD1. There are 12 residues in the CDR3. Germline V CDR1 and CDR2: DFQATT, SNEGSKA (reference sequence). The V segment lost 6 bases and the J segment 2 bases; nucleotides outside the gene matches: 4. The CDR3 sequence is CSARTGTYEQYF. CDR3 coding DNA: TGCAGTGCCCGGACAGGTACCTACGAGCAGTACTTC.

This clonotype was observed a few times. The genes are TRBV5-6 and TRBJ2-7; 7 nucleotides agree with TRBD1. CDR3 length: 14 amino acids. Germline loops: CDR1 SGHDT, CDR2 YYEEEE. Trimming cost V 0 bases and J 3 bases; bases outside gene matches: 3. Here the CDR3 DNA reads TGTGCCAGCAGCTTGGAAAGGGGGCTCTACGAGCAGTACTTC. It is translated as CASSLERGLYEQYF.

A few counts support this clonotype. V gene TRBV6-1 combines with J gene TRBJ2-5; tentative D call: TRBD1 (5 bases). The CDR3 is 15 residues long. Between the trimmed V and J ends, which lost 2 bases and 5 bases, there was a span of 15 bases. The germline CDR1 and CDR2 sequences are MNHNS and SASEGT. CDR3 DNA sequence: TGTGCCAGCAGTGAACGTGGGGCAGGGTGGGAGACCCAGTACTTC. Translation: CASSERGAGWETQYF.

The rearrangement links TRBV7-9 to TRBJ1-4; weak D call: TRBD1 (5 bases). Trimming removed 6 bases at V and 15 bases at J, with 17 bases between. The CDR3 length is 12 residues. Germline values: CDR1 SEHNR, CDR2 FQNEAQ (reference sequence). The CDR3 bases are TGTGCCAGCAGTCCCATTGGGGACGGGGTGTTTTTT. Translated, it gives CASSPIGDGVFF.

This clonotype was counted between two and nine times. The rearrangement joins TRBV2 to TRBJ2-2; D may match TRBD1 or TRBD2 (5 bases each). V was shortened by 6 bases and J by 6 bases, with 14 bases between the two germline ends. The length of the CDR3 is 14 residues. Germline loops: CDR1 SNHLY, CDR2 FYNNEI. The CDR3 DNA follows: TGTGCCAGCAGGGGACCGCTAGGGGCCGGGGAGCTGTTTTTT. Translated, it gives CASRGPLGAGELFF.

On this clonotype: It is unclear where the CDR3 begins or ends on the DNA, so no DNA is shown, and the CDR3 is as TCRdb lists it. The chain couples TRBV3-1 to TRBJ2-7; no DNA check was done on the table's D call, TRBD2. The germline V gene has CDR1 LGHDT and CDR2 YNNKEL (reference sequence). The CDR3 spans 16 amino acids, including both terminal residues. The CDR3 protein is CASSPTGTFGAYEQYF.

This clonotype was counted ten times or more. J is TRBJ1-1 and V is TRBV2; TRBD1 is a possible D gene (6 bases). Germline-derived CDR1 and CDR2 are SNHLY and FYNNEI. V was cut by 8 bases and J by 2 bases, with 15 bases left in between. This CDR3 is built from 14 residues. The CDR3 reads CASQEGGLNTEAFF. In DNA form, the CDR3 reads TGTGCCAGCCAAGAGGGGGGACTTAACACTGAAGCTTTCTTT.

This clonotype was observed a few times. The chain is built from TRBV20-1 and TRBJ1-2; D is undetermined. This CDR3 is built from 9 residues. Germline assignment: CDR1 DFQATT and CDR2 SNEGSKA (reference sequence). Trimming cost V 3 bases and J 8 bases, with 4 bases left between them. The CDR3 protein is CSARGGYTF. The CDR3, as DNA: TGCAGTGCTAGGGGGGGCTACACCTTC.

Comment on this clonotype: One end of the junction fails to match germline, which may point to a read error. The chain links TRBV2 to TRBJ2-1, with D maybe TRBD2 (5 bases). The germline V gene has CDR1 SNHLY and CDR2 FYNNEI. This CDR3 has 12 amino acids. CDR3 sequence: CASSPTNSIGVF. The CDR3 region has the DNA TGTGCCAGCAGCCCAACTAATTCAATCGGGGTCTTC.

This clonotype has just a few counts. CDR3 sequence reads: CASSGGVAGELFF. The CDR3 bases are TGTGCCAGCTCCGGCGGGGTCGCCGGGGAGCTGTTTTTT. V usage is TRBV12-3 or TRBV12-4 and J usage is TRBJ2-2; the D gene is possibly TRBD2 (6 bases). Deletions cut 8 bases from V and 6 bases from J, with 13 bases between. This CDR3 contains 13 residues.